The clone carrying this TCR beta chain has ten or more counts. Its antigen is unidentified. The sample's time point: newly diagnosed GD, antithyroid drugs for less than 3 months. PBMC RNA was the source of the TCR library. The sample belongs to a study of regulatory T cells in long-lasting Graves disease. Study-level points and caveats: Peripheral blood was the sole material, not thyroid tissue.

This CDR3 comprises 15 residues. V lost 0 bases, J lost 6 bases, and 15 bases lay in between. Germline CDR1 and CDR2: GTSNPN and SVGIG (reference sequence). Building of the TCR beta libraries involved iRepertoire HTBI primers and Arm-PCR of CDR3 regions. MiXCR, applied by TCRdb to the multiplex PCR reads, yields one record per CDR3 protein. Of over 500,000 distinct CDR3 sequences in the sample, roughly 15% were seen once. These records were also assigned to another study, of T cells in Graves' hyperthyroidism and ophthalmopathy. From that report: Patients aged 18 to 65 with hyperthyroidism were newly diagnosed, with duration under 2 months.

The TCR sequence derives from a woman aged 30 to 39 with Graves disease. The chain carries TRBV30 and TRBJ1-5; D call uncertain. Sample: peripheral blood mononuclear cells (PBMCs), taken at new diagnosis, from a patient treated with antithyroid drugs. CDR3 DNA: TGTGCCTGGAGTGTAGTGACGGCTCATGGTCAGCCCCAGCATTTT. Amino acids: CAWSVVTAHGQPQHF.